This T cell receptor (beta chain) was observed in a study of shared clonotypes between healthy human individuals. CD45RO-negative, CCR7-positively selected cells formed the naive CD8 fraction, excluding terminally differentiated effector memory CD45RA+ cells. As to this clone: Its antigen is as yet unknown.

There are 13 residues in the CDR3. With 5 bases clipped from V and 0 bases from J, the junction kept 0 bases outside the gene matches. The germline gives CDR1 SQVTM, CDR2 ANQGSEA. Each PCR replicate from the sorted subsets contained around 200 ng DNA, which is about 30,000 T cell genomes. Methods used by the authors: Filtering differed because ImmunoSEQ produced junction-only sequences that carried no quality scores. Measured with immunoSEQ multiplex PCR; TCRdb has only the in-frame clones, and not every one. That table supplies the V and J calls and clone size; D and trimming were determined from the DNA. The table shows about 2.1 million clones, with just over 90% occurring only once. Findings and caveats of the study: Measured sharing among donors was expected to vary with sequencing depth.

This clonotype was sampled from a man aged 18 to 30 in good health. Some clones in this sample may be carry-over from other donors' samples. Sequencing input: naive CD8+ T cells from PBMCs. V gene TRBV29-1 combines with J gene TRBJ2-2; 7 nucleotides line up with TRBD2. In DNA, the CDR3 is TGCAGCGTTCGGGAGGCGAACACCGGGGAGCTGTTTTTT. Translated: CSVREANTGELFF.